The 11 T cell receptor beta chains given below trace back to one sample, sequenced in a study of Ad26.COV2.S vaccination and SARS-CoV-2 variants. The table came from immunoSEQ multiplex PCR; TCRdb's copy has only in-frame clones and leaves some out. This table has roughly 500,000 clones, 75% to 90% appearing once. The treatment here: approximately 18 received Ad26.COV2.S at low or high dose, single or two shots; a few received placebo; per-sample allocation not given. Sampling took place 63 days after the first vaccine or placebo injection. This material consisted of peripheral blood, taken in a trial of Ad26.COV2.S vaccine versus placebo. The receptor set was obtained from a person between 18 and 65 years old who received the Ad26.COV2.S COVID-19 vaccine or a placebo.

The V and J genes are TRBV10-3 and TRBJ2-1; 7 nucleotides match TRBD2. The V segment lost 5 bases and the J segment 2 bases; nucleotides outside the gene matches: 6. CDR1 and CDR2 from the germline V gene are ENHRY and SYGVKD. The CDR3 is 15 residues long. The CDR3 DNA follows: TGTGCCATCAGTACCCTAGCGGCCACCTACAATGAGCAGTTCTTC. It yields the protein CAISTLAATYNEQFF.

This rearrangement joins TRBV5-6 to TRBJ2-5; D perhaps matches TRBD1 (6 bases). Trimming removed 0 bases from V and 5 bases from J, with 8 bases in between. Germline V gene sequence: CDR1 SGHDT, CDR2 YYEEEE. The CDR3 is 13 amino acids. The CDR3 region has the DNA TGTGCCAGCAGCTTGGGAAGGGGGGAGACCCAGTACTTC. Amino acids: CASSLGRGETQYF.

This chain uses TRBV7-2 with TRBJ1-1, with 9 bases identical to TRBD1. V lost 1 base, J lost 3 bases, and 3 bases stayed unmatched. The CDR3 extends over 15 amino acids. The germline V gene encodes CDR1 SGHTA and CDR2 FQGNSA. The CDR3 loop is CASSLDGQGYTEAFF. In nucleotides, the CDR3 is TGTGCCAGCAGCTTAGACGGACAGGGGTACACTGAAGCTTTCTTT.

The chain uses TRBV19 and TRBJ2-7; 12 nucleotides agree with TRBD2. With 5 bases clipped from V and 0 bases from J, the junction kept 5 bases outside the gene matches. The germline CDR1 and CDR2 sequences are LNHDA and SQIVND (reference sequence). This CDR3 contains 16 residues. The CDR3: CASSFGLAGRSYEQYF. CDR3 nucleotide sequence: TGTGCCAGTAGTTTTGGACTAGCGGGGCGCTCCTACGAGCAGTACTTC.

For the CDR3, the DNA is TGTGCCACCAGCAGAGAATACCTCTTGGGAGCGGCTAATGAAAAACTGTTTTTT. Translating it yields CATSREYLLGAANEKLFF. The chain couples TRBV15 to TRBJ1-4; D is unclear. The ends were cut back, 0 bases at V and 3 bases at J, with 17 bases in the middle. Germline CDR1 and CDR2: LNHNV and YYDKDF (reference sequence). The CDR3 has 18 amino acids.

The V call is TRBV10-3, the J call TRBJ1-1; 9 nucleotides line up with TRBD1. Looked up from germline, CDR1 is ENHRY and CDR2 is SYGVKD. This CDR3 has 13 residues. V was clipped by 11 bases and J by 1 base; unmatched bases: 5. The chain's CDR3 is CAAQGQGNTEAFF. CDR3 coding DNA: TGTGCCGCACAGGGACAGGGGAACACTGAAGCTTTCTTT.

This rearrangement joins TRBV4-3 to TRBJ2-2; D possibly matches TRBD1 or TRBD2 (6 bases each). This CDR3 spans 16 amino acids. Between the trimmed V and J ends, which lost 5 bases and 0 bases, there was a span of 13 bases. Germline CDR1 is LGHNA and CDR2 is YSLEER. DNA of the CDR3: TGCGCCAGCAGCAGATTGGGGGGCACGAACACCGGGGAGCTGTTTTTT. It codes for CASSRLGGTNTGELFF.

V gene TRBV4-1 combines with J gene TRBJ1-1; weak D call: TRBD1 (5 bases). This CDR3 contains 16 residues. Deletions cut 0 bases from V and 3 bases from J, with 14 bases between. Germline V lookup: CDR1 MGHRA, CDR2 YSYEKL. The CDR3: CASSQERAGGDTEAFF. The CDR3 nucleotides read TGCGCCAGCAGCCAAGAAAGGGCCGGGGGAGACACTGAAGCTTTCTTT.

This sequence joins TRBV27 and TRBJ1-5; no firm D call. The germline gives CDR1 MNHEY, CDR2 SMNVEV (reference sequence). The V gene lost 4 bases and the J gene lost 6 bases, with 10 bases spanning the gap. The CDR3 extends over 13 amino acids. The CDR3: CASSSRVGQPQHF. CDR3 coding DNA: TGTGCCAGCAGTTCAAGGGTCGGTCAGCCCCAGCATTTT.

The V and J genes are TRBV28 and TRBJ2-6, with 7 bases that match TRBD1. Per the germline V gene, CDR1 is MDHEN and CDR2 is SYDVKM. The CDR3 totals 18 residues. J lost 0 bases, V lost 5 bases, and 10 bases had no gene match. CDR3 in amino acids: CASSPLYRGNSGANVLTF. As DNA, the CDR3 is TGTGCCAGCAGTCCCCTCTACAGGGGCAACTCTGGGGCCAACGTCCTGACTTTC.

The sample holds a few counts of this clone. The chain links TRBV30 to TRBJ1-2; a weak D match, TRBD1 (6 bases). CDR1 GTSNPN and CDR2 SVGIG come from the germline V gene (reference sequence). CDR3 length: 12 amino acids. V lost 2 bases and J 8 bases, leaving 12 bases between the germline ends. This CDR3 reads CAWSRQTGGYTF. CDR3 nucleotide sequence: TGTGCCTGGAGTAGACAGACAGGAGGCTACACCTTC.